These T cell receptor beta chains were read from a single sample in a study of spatial heterogeneity in lung cancer. TCRdb re-called the 5' RACE reads with MiXCR, one entry per CDR3 protein. The table lists 2,000 or so distinct CDR3 sequences, 15% of them singletons. Sequencing used lung tumor tissue, obtained at surgery. These receptors were taken from a male donor with early-stage non-small cell lung cancer. Both conserved end residues are part of each CDR3. A D gene is named only where the DNA matches it firmly. Not all rows give a size; the values are once, few, many and, for expanded clones, a class.

D gene	CDR3 length	V gene	clone size	CDR3 protein
.	15	TRBV27	many	CASSFQGGYGETQYF
.	11	TRBV30	medium-sized	CAGIDNEKLFF
.	13	TRBV6-5	.	CASSYTLSSEQFF
.	12	TRBV12-5	medium-sized	CASSSSNYGYTF
TRBD1	15	TRBV12-3/TRBV12-4	few	CASSSPGTGPEKLFF
.	14	TRBV14	medium-sized	CASHRSGSSYEQYF
.	15	TRBV14	.	CASSQADWSTDTQYF
.	13	TRBV28	.	CASSKPVADTQYF
.	15	TRBV11-2	medium-sized	CASSLEAFSYNEQFF
TRBD2	13	TRBV6-6	medium-sized	CASSSGLAGGPYF
TRBD2	16	TRBV7-9	medium-sized	CASSPGLAGVLHEQFF
TRBD1	15	TRBV19	.	CASSPRGGTGTIYTF
.	15	TRBV27	few	CASSFSGPSPTEQYF
.	15	TRBV19	many	CASSSKQDISYEQYF
TRBD1	14	TRBV11-3	.	CASSFGTGSVEQFF
.	13	TRBV29-1	medium-sized	CSVGEIGVGEQYF
.	16	TRBV3-1	few	CASSQEARGLGSPLHF
.	13	TRBV18	.	CASDFQGTGGYTF
.	14	TRBV25-1	medium-sized	CASSEGGTYTVAFF
.	14	TRBV28	medium-sized	CASSLPLRATEAFF
TRBD1	15	TRBV11-2	.	CASSARRGSSYEQYF
.	12	TRBV27	.	CASSLSFGEQYF
.	16	TRBV4-1	medium-sized	CASSQDGGQSFQPQHF
TRBD2	15	TRBV7-3	medium-sized	CASSVTSGAQNEQFF
.	16	TRBV28	medium-sized	CASRDELGEGTGELFF
.	17	TRBV20-1	large	CSAREEVRESNTGELFF
TRBD2	14	TRBV12-3/TRBV12-4	many	CASRTSGGRETQYF